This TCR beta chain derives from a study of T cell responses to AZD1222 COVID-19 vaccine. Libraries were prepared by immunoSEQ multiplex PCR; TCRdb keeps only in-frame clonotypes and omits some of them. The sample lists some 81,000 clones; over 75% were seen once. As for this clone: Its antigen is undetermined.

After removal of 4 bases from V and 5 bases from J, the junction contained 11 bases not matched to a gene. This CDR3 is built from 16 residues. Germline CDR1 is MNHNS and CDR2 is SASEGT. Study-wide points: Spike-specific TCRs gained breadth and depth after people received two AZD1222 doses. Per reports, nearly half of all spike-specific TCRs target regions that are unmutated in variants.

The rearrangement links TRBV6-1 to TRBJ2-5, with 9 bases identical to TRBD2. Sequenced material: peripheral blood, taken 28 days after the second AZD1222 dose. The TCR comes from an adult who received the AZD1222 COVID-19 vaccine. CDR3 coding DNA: TGTGCCAGCAGTGTGGCTAGCGGGACATCATGGGAGACCCAGTACTTC. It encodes CASSVASGTSWETQYF.